This entry lists 30 T cell receptor beta chains sequenced from one sample in a study of T cell changes during pregnancy in multiple sclerosis. Method: immunoSEQ multiplex PCR; TCRdb's copy keeps in-frame clones and lacks some. There are roughly 27,000 clones in the sample; more than 75% occur only once, and around 7.9% lies in the top ten. Source: CD8+ T cells from peripheral blood mononuclear cells, taken after pregnancy. The receptor source for this set is a female donor with multiple sclerosis, enrolled in a pregnancy study.

This clone was seen more than once but under ten times. The chain carries TRBV11-2 and TRBJ2-7, with 11 bases fitting TRBD2. Germline V CDR1 and CDR2: SGHAT, FQNNGV. The CDR3 loop spans 15 amino acids. Trimming at V came to 5 bases and at J to 2 bases, leaving 5 bases not matched to a gene. This CDR3 reads CASSQLAGEAYEQYF. Here the CDR3 DNA reads TGTGCCAGCAGCCAACTAGCGGGGGAGGCCTACGAGCAGTACTTC.

Only one count was recorded for this clone. The V gene is TRBV9, the J gene TRBJ2-3; possible D gene TRBD2, 6 bases. Germline-derived CDR1 and CDR2 are SGDLS and YYNGEE. This CDR3 spans 15 amino acids. Trimming removed 3 bases from V and 7 bases from J, with 18 bases in between. DNA of the CDR3: TGTGCCAGCAGCGCCCAACCGGGAGTTCCAAATACGCAGTATTTT. Translating gives CASSAQPGVPNTQYF.

The chain joins TRBV6-1 to TRBJ2-7; 14 positions match TRBD2. Germline loops: CDR1 MNHNS, CDR2 SASEGT. Trimming cost V 4 bases and J 5 bases; bases outside gene matches: 4. The CDR3 extends over 15 amino acids. This chain's CDR3 is CASSGLAGGADEQYF. The CDR3 bases are TGTGCCAGCAGTGGACTAGCGGGGGGGGCCGACGAGCAGTACTTC.

On this clone itself: Being one base from a much bigger clone, this may be a read error. The chain employs TRBV6-1 and TRBJ2-3; 9 bases line up with TRBD2. The CDR3 sequence is 14 residues long. V dropped 5 bases and J dropped 2; count of bases not matched to a gene: 2. From germline, CDR1 is MNHNS and CDR2 SASEGT. The CDR3 nucleotides are TGTGCCAGCAGTAGCGGGGGGCCCACAGATACGCAGTATTTT. Its translation is CASSSGGPTDTQYF.

This chain joins TRBV19 and TRBJ1-5; D is undetermined. This CDR3 region has 16 residues. V dropped 3 bases and J dropped 7 bases, with 19 bases sitting between them. Germline V gene data show CDR1 as LNHDA and CDR2 as SQIVND (reference sequence). The CDR3 DNA reads as TGTGCCAGTAGTATCTTCCGCAGGTTTGGCCTCCAGCCCCAGCATTTT. It is translated as CASSIFRRFGLQPQHF.

The rearrangement uses TRBV4-1 and TRBJ2-3; 10 bases agree with TRBD2. Germline CDR1 MGHRA, CDR2 YSYEKL. The CDR3 contains 17 residues. Trimming removed 1 base from V and 2 bases from J; junction bases left unmatched: 6. The CDR3 sequence: CASSQGVAGGYTDTQYF. The CDR3 bases are TGCGCCAGCAGCCAAGGGGTAGCGGGGGGCTACACAGATACGCAGTATTTT.

This clone was detected only once. The chain uses TRBV13 and TRBJ2-3, with TRBD2 matching over 7 bases. Trimming cost V 8 bases and J 2 bases; bases outside gene matches: 16. Germline V gene sequence: CDR1 PRHDT, CDR2 FYEKMQ (reference sequence). This CDR3 contains 17 residues. The CDR3 region has the DNA TGTGCCAGCGCCGAGTTAGGCGGGGGAGCACTCACAGATACGCAGTATTTT. Its translation is CASAELGGGALTDTQYF.

This clone has a handful of counts. The chain recombines TRBV23-1 with TRBJ1-2, with D unclear. TRBV23-1 is flagged as an ORF with uncertain function. V dropped 0 bases and J dropped 3 bases, with 14 bases sitting between them. The CDR3 has 16 residues. The CDR3 nucleotides are TGCGCCAGCAGTCAATCAAGAGCTCCGGAGGACTATGGCTACACCTTC. Its translation: CASSQSRAPEDYGYTF.

This clone was picked up one time. The chain recombines TRBV7-2 with TRBJ1-5; D not certain. This CDR3 contains 16 residues. Germline values: CDR1 SGHTA, CDR2 FQGNSA. The V end was cut by 1 base, the J end by 9 bases, with 19 bases between. The DNA for the CDR3 is TGTGCCAGCAGCTTAGTTGATAGTTCCCTCCGGGGGCCCCAGCATTTT. It codes for CASSLVDSSLRGPQHF. Full variable domain (rest looked up from reference TRBV7-2 and TRBJ1-5): GAGVSQSPSNKVTEKGKDVELRCDPISGHTALYWYRQSLGQGLEFLIYFQGNSAPDKSGLPSDRFSAERTGGSVSTLTIQRTQQEDSAVYLCASSLVDSSLRGPQHFGDGTRLSIL.

The sample holds one count of this clone. The chain uses TRBV9 and TRBJ2-7; 8 bases are shared with TRBD2. The CDR3 length is 14 residues. With 4 bases clipped from V and 4 bases from J, the junction kept 7 bases outside the gene matches. Germline CDR1 reads SGDLS; CDR2 reads YYNGEE. This CDR3 reads CASSSGLAGYEQYF. As DNA, the CDR3 is TGTGCCAGCAGCTCCGGACTAGCCGGGTACGAGCAGTACTTC.

The gene calls are TRBV9 and TRBJ2-1, with TRBD2 matching 11 bases. Germline values: CDR1 SGDLS, CDR2 YYNGEE. V lost 2 bases to trimming and J lost 5 bases; unmatched junction nucleotides: 9. CDR3 length equals 17 residues. The CDR3 DNA sequence: TGTGCCAGCAGCGTCCACCTAGCGGGGGGTGAAAACAATGAGCAGTTCTTC. It specifies CASSVHLAGGENNEQFF.

The chain links TRBV4-1 to TRBJ2-7; D perhaps matches TRBD1 (6 bases). Germline loops: CDR1 MGHRA, CDR2 YSYEKL. This CDR3 is built from 15 residues. Trimming stripped 2 bases from V and 5 bases from J, with 16 bases between. This chain's CDR3 is CASSQLRGPTHEQYF. The CDR3 region has the DNA TGCGCCAGCAGCCAACTCAGGGGTCCTACCCACGAGCAGTACTTC.

This chain links TRBV10-3 with TRBJ1-5; a weak D match, TRBD1 (6 bases). V gave up 0 bases and J gave up 4 bases, with 16 bases separating them. CDR3 length: 17 amino acids. Germline CDR1 ENHRY, CDR2 SYGVKD. The CDR3 sequence: CAISESEGGARNQPQHF. The CDR3 region has the DNA TGTGCCATCAGTGAGTCGGAAGGGGGGGCCCGAAATCAGCCCCAGCATTTT.

The rearrangement joins TRBV5-5 to TRBJ2-7, with D tentatively TRBD1 (6 bases). Per the germline V gene, CDR1 is SGHKS and CDR2 is YYEKEE (reference sequence). The CDR3 totals 14 residues. Trimming cost V 0 bases and J 7 bases, with 14 bases left between them. The CDR3, as DNA: TGTGCCAGCAGCTTGGGACAGGTCACTGGGGAGCAGTACTTC. It yields the protein CASSLGQVTGEQYF. Full variable domain (outside the CDR3, taken from reference TRBV5-5 and TRBJ2-7): DAGVTQSPTHLIKTRGQQVTLRCSPISGHKSVSWYQQVLGQGPQFIFQYYEKEERGRGNFPDRFSARQFPNYSSELNVNALLLGDSALYLCASSLGQVTGEQYFGPGTRLTVT.

This clone has only one observation. This chain connects TRBV19 to TRBJ2-3; D not certain. With 3 bases removed from V and 1 base from J, the gap between germline ends came to 8 bases. The germline V gene has CDR1 LNHDA and CDR2 SQIVND (reference sequence). This CDR3 has 14 amino acids. CDR3 DNA: TGTGCCAGTAGTATCGGTAGTCGCACAGATACGCAGTATTTT. This codes for CASSIGSRTDTQYF.

The chain employs TRBV6-1 and TRBJ2-2; the D gene is possibly TRBD2 (6 bases). CDR3 length equals 16 residues. Germline CDR1 and CDR2: MNHNS and SASEGT. Trimming left V 3 bases short and J 3 bases short, with 14 bases between. CDR3 nucleotides: TGTGCCAGCAGTGATAAGGAGGGCACACACACCGGGGAGCTGTTTTTT. Amino acids: CASSDKEGTHTGELFF.

Regarding this clone: The same CDR3 arises from other DNA sequences in this sample as well. V and J are TRBV19 and TRBJ1-5; 11 positions agree with TRBD1. Germline CDR1 LNHDA, CDR2 SQIVND (reference sequence). The V gene end was trimmed by 3 bases and the J gene end by 7 bases; junction bases not matched to a gene: 2. CDR3 length: 14 residues. CDR3 in DNA: TGTGCCAGTAGTATCCGGGACAGGGGGCAGCCCCAGCATTTT. It translates to CASSIRDRGQPQHF.

Comments on this clone: Additional DNA sequences in this sample encode the identical CDR3. The rearrangement joins TRBV19 to TRBJ1-3; the D is unclear. This CDR3 is 14 amino acids long. The germline gives CDR1 LNHDA, CDR2 SQIVND (reference sequence). Trimming left V 3 bases short and J 3 bases short, with 9 bases between. CDR3 nucleotide sequence: TGTGCCAGTAGTATTCGGGGAGATGGAAACACCATATATTTT. It codes for CASSIRGDGNTIYF. The full variable domain, with the rest looked up from reference TRBV19 and TRBJ1-3, is DGGITQSPKYLFRKEGQNVTLSCEQNLNHDAMYWYRQDPGQGLRLIYYSQIVNDFQKGDIAEGYSVSREKKESFPLTVTSAQKNPTAFYLCASSIRGDGNTIYFGEGSWLTVV.

The J gene is TRBJ1-1, the V gene TRBV19; unclear D gene. This CDR3 is 14 amino acids long. Germline lookup yields CDR1 LNHDA and CDR2 SQIVND (reference sequence). V was trimmed by 4 bases and J by 4 bases, leaving 13 bases between them. The CDR3 nucleotides are TGTGCCAGTAGTAGATTTAGCCGGGGCACTGAAGCTTTCTTT. It is translated as CASSRFSRGTEAFF.

This chain connects TRBV27 to TRBJ1-2; 9 bases are shared with TRBD1. Trimming removed 6 bases from V and 5 bases from J; junction bases left unmatched: 4. CDR1 is MNHEY, CDR2 SMNVEV, per germline (reference sequence). This CDR3 is 13 amino acids long. The DNA for the CDR3 is TGTGCCAGCAGCCCGACAGGGGGGTATGGCTACACCTTC. The encoded protein is CASSPTGGYGYTF.

The chain employs TRBV4-1 and TRBJ1-2; 7 bases match TRBD1. Per germline, CDR1 MGHRA and CDR2 YSYEKL. CDR3 length equals 17 residues. The trim removed 0 bases at V and 0 bases at J, leaving 7 bases unmatched. This CDR3 reads CASSQDTPQGSNYGYTF. CDR3 nucleotides: TGCGCCAGCAGCCAAGATACTCCACAGGGGTCTAACTATGGCTACACCTTC.

The genes are TRBV6-4 and TRBJ2-3; 9 bases are shared with TRBD2. The CDR3 runs 15 residues. Per the germline V gene, CDR1 is MRHNA and CDR2 is SNTAGT. V shed 3 bases and J 6 bases; nucleotides not matched to a gene: 7. The CDR3 here is CASSELGLATDTQYF. The CDR3 region has the DNA TGTGCCAGCAGTGAATTAGGACTAGCGACCGATACGCAGTATTTT.

The J gene is TRBJ1-2, the V gene TRBV5-6; 9 bases fit TRBD1. V trimming: 0 bases; J trimming: 2 bases; junction bases outside the gene matches: 5. Germline V gene lookup returns CDR1 SGHDT and CDR2 YYEEEE. The length of the CDR3 is 16 residues. The CDR3 sequence: CASSLEGQGPNYGYTF. The CDR3 DNA reads as TGTGCCAGCAGCTTGGAGGGACAGGGCCCGAACTATGGCTACACCTTC.

The rearrangement joins TRBV27 to TRBJ2-7; no firm D call. CDR3 length: 13 amino acids. The ends were cut back, 7 bases at V and 1 base at J, with 11 bases in the middle. CDR1 MNHEY and CDR2 SMNVEV come from the germline V gene (reference sequence). The CDR3 DNA reads as TGTGCCAGCAACGGCGGCTCTTCCTACGAGCAGTACTTC. It translates to CASNGGSSYEQYF.

The chain uses TRBV19 and TRBJ1-5; D unclear. Looked up from germline, CDR1 is LNHDA and CDR2 is SQIVND (reference sequence). The CDR3 is made up of 14 amino acids. The ends were cut back, 3 bases at V and 0 bases at J, with 6 bases in the middle. CDR3 DNA sequence: TGTGCCAGTAGTATGTACTATAGCAATCAGCCCCAGCATTTT. Translated: CASSMYYSNQPQHF.

The chain recombines TRBV27 with TRBJ2-5; 12 bases are shared with TRBD1. Germline CDR1 reads MNHEY; CDR2 reads SMNVEV (reference sequence). This CDR3 has 15 amino acids. V dropped 5 bases and J dropped 5; count of bases not matched to a gene: 6. In DNA, the CDR3 is TGTGCCAGCAGTGTGGGACAGGGGGCGCCGGAGACCCAGTACTTC. It encodes CASSVGQGAPETQYF.

This chain connects TRBV2 to TRBJ2-7; TRBD2 matches 16 bases. With V trimmed by 6 bases and J by 2 bases, 1 base remained unmatched. CDR3 length equals 15 residues. The germline CDR1 and CDR2 sequences are SNHLY and FYNNEI. In nucleotides, the CDR3 is TGTGCCAGCAGGGGACTAGCGGGGGGGCCCTACGAGCAGTACTTC. Its protein is CASRGLAGGPYEQYF.

DNA for the CDR3: TGTGCCAGTAGTATACAAAACACTGAAGCTTTCTTT. Translation: CASSIQNTEAFF. The chain uses TRBV19 and TRBJ1-1; no definite D call. Germline V lookup: CDR1 LNHDA, CDR2 SQIVND (reference sequence). This CDR3 spans 12 amino acids. Trimming shortened V by 2 bases and J by 2 bases, and 3 bases separated the two germline ends. The complete variable domain, with remaining parts taken from reference TRBV19 and TRBJ1-1, reads DGGITQSPKYLFRKEGQNVTLSCEQNLNHDAMYWYRQDPGQGLRLIYYSQIVNDFQKGDIAEGYSVSREKKESFPLTVTSAQKNPTAFYLCASSIQNTEAFFGQGTRLTVV.

J is TRBJ1-1 and V is TRBV7-2; D gene uncertain. Trimming shortened V by 4 bases and J by 1 base, and 22 bases separated the two germline ends. The CDR3 extends over 18 amino acids. The germline V gene has CDR1 SGHTA and CDR2 FQGNSA. CDR3 nucleotide sequence: TGTGCCAGCAGCTCCCCTAATCGCGTAGGGAGTACGAACACTGAAGCTTTCTTT. This codes for CASSSPNRVGSTNTEAFF. The complete variable domain, with remaining parts taken from reference TRBV7-2 and TRBJ1-1, reads GAGVSQSPSNKVTEKGKDVELRCDPISGHTALYWYRQSLGQGLEFLIYFQGNSAPDKSGLPSDRFSAERTGGSVSTLTIQRTQQEDSAVYLCASSSPNRVGSTNTEAFFGQGTRLTVV.

The chain uses TRBV4-3 and TRBJ1-3; D ambiguous. The CDR3 is 16 amino acids. CDR1 LGHNA and CDR2 YSLEER come from the germline V gene. V was trimmed by 0 bases and J by 2 bases, leaving 11 bases between them. The CDR3 region has the DNA TGCGCCAGCAGCCAAGATCCCCCGGGAGCTGGAAACACCATATATTTT. This codes for CASSQDPPGAGNTIYF.